This TCR beta chain was retrieved from a study of high-grade serous ovarian cancer treatment subgroups. As for the study in general: On average, approximately 15,000 reads and 6,000 to 7,500 unique TCR beta rearrangements were obtained per sample.

Germline CDR1 reads MNHEY; CDR2 reads SVGAGI. V lost 8 bases to trimming and J lost 4 bases; unmatched junction nucleotides: 9. The length of the CDR3 is 14 residues. Sequencing was performed with immunoSEQ multiplex PCR; in TCRdb, only in-frame clones are kept and a portion is missing. The table has 11,000 or so clones, 83% seen once. Tumor tissue was taken before any definitive surgery or chemotherapy was given. Notes on this clone: The antigen is undetermined.

Study-wide findings and caveats: Only CDR3 was analyzed; CDR1 and CDR2 were not.

J is TRBJ2-7 and V is TRBV6-5, with 9 bases that match TRBD2. This TCR came from a human donor with high-grade serous ovarian cancer. The sequencing sample was made of tumor tissue. The CDR3 nucleotides are TGTGCCAGCCGAGCGGGGACTAGCACTTACGAGCAGTACTTC. Its protein is CASRAGTSTYEQYF.